Each of the 19 T cell receptor beta chains below was sequenced from the same sample in a study of blood T cell repertoires in COVID-19. Sequenced by immunoSEQ multiplex PCR; TCRdb stores in-frame clones only, minus some. The sample lists a few hundred thousand clones, roughly 90% occurring once. The sequenced sample was peripheral blood. The receptors stem from a woman aged 70 to 79 with COVID-19, enrolled during active disease.

The chain couples TRBV9 to TRBJ1-2; D is ambiguous. CDR3 length equals 17 residues. CDR1 is SGDLS and CDR2 is YYNGEE in the germline V gene. V lost 0 bases to trimming and J lost 3 bases, with 18 bases between them. The CDR3 loop is CASSVAAEEGPDYGYTF. The CDR3 nucleotides are TGTGCCAGCAGCGTAGCCGCGGAGGAGGGTCCCGACTATGGCTACACCTTC.

This rearrangement joins TRBV2 to TRBJ1-5, with 9 bases matching TRBD1. The CDR3 has 14 residues. V lost 6 bases and J lost 5; bases outside the gene matches: 5. Germline CDR1 reads SNHLY; CDR2 reads FYNNEI. Here the CDR3 reads CASSRQGGDQPQHF. Here the CDR3 DNA reads TGTGCCAGCAGCCGACAGGGGGGTGATCAGCCCCAGCATTTT.

This clone showed up just once. V is TRBV4-1 and J is TRBJ1-4; 8 nucleotides line up with TRBD1. With 4 bases clipped from V and 0 bases from J, the junction kept 1 base outside the gene matches. There are 15 residues in the CDR3. CDR1 is MGHRA, CDR2 YSYEKL, per germline. The CDR3 sequence: CASSRGQATNEKLFF. In nucleotides, the CDR3 is TGCGCCAGCAGCCGGGGACAGGCAACTAATGAAAAACTGTTTTTT.

The chain links TRBV7-2 to TRBJ1-1; 7 nucleotides line up with TRBD1. V gave up 4 bases and J gave up 6 bases; unmatched junction bases: 5. This CDR3 has 13 amino acids. In germline, CDR1 is SGHTA, CDR2 FQGNSA. CDR3 amino acids: CASSSDREAEAFF. The CDR3 DNA reads as TGTGCCAGCAGCTCCGACAGGGAGGCTGAAGCTTTCTTT.

The chain links TRBV24-1 to TRBJ2-3, with TRBD2 matching 10 bases. Germline CDR1 is KGHDR and CDR2 is SFDVKD. The J segment lost 2 bases and the V segment lost 4 bases, leaving 8 bases of the junction unmatched. The CDR3 loop spans 17 amino acids. DNA for the CDR3: TGTGCCACCAGTGACAGCGGGGGGGCTTCACCCACAGATACGCAGTATTTT. Translation gives CATSDSGGASPTDTQYF.

The CDR3 nucleotides read TGTGCCAGCAGCTACGAACGAGGGGGCGAAAGTGAAAAACTGTTTTTT. It codes for CASSYERGGESEKLFF. The chain links TRBV3-1 (or the pseudogene TRBV3-2) to TRBJ1-4; TRBD1 aligns across 7 bases. The ends lost 5 bases at V and 7 bases at J; junction bases unmatched: 13. CDR1 is LGHDT and CDR2 is YNNKEL in the germline V gene (reference sequence). The CDR3 is 16 amino acids.

The CDR3 nucleotides are TGTGCCTGGAGTAGGGGACAGGGAAATGGCTACACCTTC. Protein sequence: CAWSRGQGNGYTF. V is TRBV30 and J is TRBJ1-2; the match to TRBD1 covers 9 bases. Germline V gene sequence: CDR1 GTSNPN, CDR2 SVGIG (reference sequence). J lost 6 bases, V lost 2 bases, and 4 bases had no gene match. The CDR3 spans 13 residues.

On this clone itself: This specimen includes other DNA sequences encoding the same CDR3. CDR3 region: CASSPQGETQYF. In DNA form, the CDR3 reads TGTGCCAGCAGCCCCCAGGGAGAGACCCAGTACTTC. J is TRBJ2-5 and V is TRBV7-9; weak D call: TRBD1 (5 bases). The CDR3 length is 12 residues. Germline V lookup: CDR1 SEHNR, CDR2 FQNEAQ (reference sequence). The V and J ends lost 5 bases and 4 bases respectively, with 8 bases between them.

The rearrangement joins TRBV19 to TRBJ1-2; possibly TRBD1 for D (6 bases). Germline-derived CDR1 and CDR2 are LNHDA and SQIVND (reference sequence). The CDR3 has 15 amino acids. V lost 7 bases and J lost 2, with 17 bases in between. CDR3 region: CASTPRTVKNYGYTF. Here the CDR3 DNA reads TGTGCCAGTACCCCCCGGACAGTTAAAAACTATGGCTACACCTTC.

The rearrangement links TRBV12-5 to TRBJ1-1; 7 nucleotides agree with TRBD1. V lost 0 bases to trimming and J lost 0 bases; unmatched junction nucleotides: 4. CDR3 length equals 16 residues. Germline V lookup: CDR1 LGHNT, CDR2 FRNRAP. CDR3 loop: CASGLVQGGMNTEAFF. Written as DNA, the CDR3 is TGTGCTAGTGGTTTGGTCCAGGGGGGTATGAACACTGAAGCTTTCTTT.

The V and J genes are TRBV4-1 and TRBJ1-2; the D is unclear. V lost 4 bases to trimming and J lost 5 bases, with 14 bases between them. The CDR3 totals 14 residues. Germline V gives CDR1 MGHRA, CDR2 YSYEKL. The CDR3 DNA reads as TGCGCCAGCAGCCCAGAGGCGGTAGGATATGGCTACACCTTC. Translating gives CASSPEAVGYGYTF.

This chain links TRBV7-3 with TRBJ1-1; TRBD1 might be the D (5 bases). This CDR3 comprises 13 residues. Trimming left V 5 bases short and J 6 bases short, with 13 bases between. Germline V CDR1 and CDR2: SGHTA, FQGTGA. As DNA, the CDR3 is TGTGCCAGCAGCCTACGGAGGGGAGCTGAAGCTTTCTTT. Protein: CASSLRRGAEAFF. The whole variable domain, filled in from reference TRBV7-3 and TRBJ1-1, reads GAGVSQTPSNKVTEKGKYVELRCDPISGHTALYWYRQSLGQGPEFLIYFQGTGAADDSGLPNDRFFAVRPEGSVSTLKIQRTERGDSAVYLCASSLRRGAEAFFGQGTRLTVV.

The chain couples TRBV2 to TRBJ1-2, with a possible D match to TRBD1 (5 bases). CDR3 length: 13 amino acids. Germline V gene data show CDR1 as SNHLY and CDR2 as FYNNEI. V lost 3 bases, J lost 5 bases, and 10 bases lay in between. This chain's CDR3 is CASSEGQAYGYTF. The CDR3 DNA sequence: TGTGCCAGCAGTGAGGGGCAGGCATATGGCTACACCTTC.

Of note for this clone: Other DNA variants within this sample encode the same CDR3. The chain is built from TRBV4-3 and TRBJ2-7, with 11 bases lining up with TRBD1. The CDR3 totals 14 residues. With V trimmed by 1 base and J by 4 bases, 0 bases remained unmatched. CDR1 is LGHNA and CDR2 is YSLEER in the germline V gene. The CDR3 DNA sequence: TGCGCCAGCAGCCAAGGGGACAGGGGGTACGAGCAGTACTTC. Translation: CASSQGDRGYEQYF.

In its sample, this clone was seen a few times. The CDR3 DNA reads TGTGCCAGCAGCGACAGGACAGGGGGCACTGAAGCTTTCTTT. Translation gives CASSDRTGGTEAFF. The chain has TRBV7-2 and TRBJ1-1, with 10 bases identical to TRBD1. The CDR3 covers 14 residues. Looked up from germline, CDR1 is SGHTA and CDR2 is FQGNSA. V shed 5 bases and J 4 bases; nucleotides not matched to a gene: 4.

The DNA of the CDR3 is TGCGCCAGCAGCTTACAGGGGATAGGCTATGGCTACACCTTC. Protein product: CASSLQGIGYGYTF. The rearrangement joins TRBV5-1 to TRBJ1-2, with 7 bases lining up with TRBD1. Germline V gene data show CDR1 as SGHRS and CDR2 as YFSETQ. CDR3 length: 14 amino acids. V trimming: 2 bases; J trimming: 4 bases; junction bases outside the gene matches: 5.

The chain joins TRBV5-6 to TRBJ2-7; TRBD1 matches at 12 bases. The germline V gene encodes CDR1 SGHDT and CDR2 YYEEEE. V dropped 4 bases and J dropped 3; count of bases not matched to a gene: 5. This CDR3 spans 15 amino acids. The CDR3 DNA reads as TGTGCCAGCAGCCACCGGGACAGGGGGCTCTACGAGCAGTACTTC. Translating it yields CASSHRDRGLYEQYF.

This clone was seen just once. The chain has TRBV11-2 and TRBJ1-1; TRBD1 matches at 11 bases. The CDR3 contains 16 residues. The V segment lost 5 bases and the J segment 0 bases; nucleotides outside the gene matches: 5. Germline V gene lookup returns CDR1 SGHAT and CDR2 FQNNGV. The CDR3, as DNA: TGTGCCAGCAGCCCCCGGACAGGGGGCTTGAACACTGAAGCTTTCTTT. This encodes CASSPRTGGLNTEAFF.

This clone has a handful of counts. The rearrangement joins TRBV24-1 to TRBJ2-7; 10 positions match TRBD1. The J segment lost 1 base and the V segment lost 10 bases, leaving 12 bases of the junction unmatched. The CDR3 runs to 16 residues. The germline CDR1 and CDR2 sequences are KGHDR and SFDVKD. CDR3 sequence reads: CATSSPGTGDSYEQYF. CDR3 in DNA: TGTGCCACTAGCAGCCCCGGGACAGGGGATTCCTACGAGCAGTACTTC.